The 21 T cell receptor beta chains presented below share a single source sample, sequenced in a study of blood T cell repertoires in COVID-19. Data came from immunoSEQ multiplex PCR; TCRdb stores just in-frame clones and leaves some out. Of approximately 240,000 clones in the sample, about 85% were seen once. Sequencing was done on a sample of peripheral blood. All receptors come from a woman between 18 and 29 years old who had recovered from COVID-19.

The V gene is TRBV7-6, the J gene TRBJ1-4; 7 bases align to TRBD1. Trimming at V came to 1 base and at J to 4 bases, leaving 3 bases not matched to a gene. This CDR3 has 15 residues. Germline V lookup: CDR1 SGHVS, CDR2 FNYEAQ. The CDR3 nucleotides are TGTGCCAGCAGCTTAGGACAGGGCCTTAATGAAAAACTGTTTTTT. Amino acid sequence: CASSLGQGLNEKLFF.

This chain joins TRBV7-9 and TRBJ1-4, with 10 bases that match TRBD1. Germline V gene lookup returns CDR1 SEHNR and CDR2 FQNEAQ (reference sequence). V trimming: 5 bases; J trimming: 8 bases; junction bases outside the gene matches: 11. The CDR3 length is 16 residues. This CDR3 is CASSLERTGGSEKLFF. The CDR3 DNA reads TGTGCCAGCAGCCTTGAAAGGACAGGGGGATCAGAAAAACTGTTTTTT.

This sequence joins TRBV6-5 and TRBJ2-7, with D perhaps matching TRBD1 (5 bases). Between the trimmed V and J ends, which lost 4 bases and 5 bases, there was a span of 15 bases. Germline CDR1 and CDR2: MNHEY and SVGAGI. This CDR3 comprises 14 residues. Written as DNA, the CDR3 is TGTGCCAGCAGTTCATCCCAGGGCGTAAACGAGCAGTACTTC. Amino acid sequence: CASSSSQGVNEQYF.

The V call is TRBV30, the J call TRBJ2-1; tentative D call: TRBD2 (6 bases). The CDR3 totals 14 residues. Trimming took off 5 bases at V and 4 bases at J, with 15 bases between the two ends. Germline-derived CDR1 and CDR2 are GTSNPN and SVGIG (reference sequence). DNA for the CDR3: TGTGCCTGGGCCGGGACTGGGGGTTACAATGAGCAGTTCTTC. Residues: CAWAGTGGYNEQFF.

The chain joins TRBV18 to TRBJ2-7, with 8 bases fitting TRBD2. The CDR3 sequence is 14 residues long. CDR1 KGHSH and CDR2 LQKENI come from the germline V gene. V shed 6 bases and J 5 bases; nucleotides not matched to a gene: 9. CDR3 nucleotide sequence: TGTGCCAGCTCTCAATCGGGAGGGATAAACGAGCAGTACTTC. Residues: CASSQSGGINEQYF. Full variable domain (remainder filled in from reference TRBV18 and TRBJ2-7): NAGVMQNPRHLVRRRGQEARLRCSPMKGHSHVYWYRQLPEEGLKFMVYLQKENIIDESGMPKERFSAEFPKEGPSILRIQQVVRGDSAAYFCASSQSGGINEQYFGPGTRLTVT.

The chain combines TRBV19 with TRBJ1-1, with a possible D match to TRBD1 (6 bases). CDR1 LNHDA and CDR2 SQIVND come from the germline V gene (reference sequence). V shed 6 bases and J shed 0 bases, with 20 bases lying between them. The CDR3 extends over 17 amino acids. CDR3: CASSNLWSGAVNTEAFF. CDR3 in DNA: TGTGCCAGTAGCAATTTGTGGTCAGGGGCCGTGAACACTGAAGCTTTCTTT.

V usage is TRBV19 and J usage is TRBJ1-5; TRBD1 aligns across 9 bases. Per the germline V gene, CDR1 is LNHDA and CDR2 is SQIVND (reference sequence). Trimming at V came to 10 bases and at J to 3 bases, leaving 10 bases not matched to a gene. The CDR3 runs 15 residues. The CDR3 DNA reads TGTGCCACCCTAAGGGGACAGGGCTTCAATCAGCCCCAGCATTTT. It codes for CATLRGQGFNQPQHF.

The V and J genes are TRBV5-1 and TRBJ2-2, with TRBD2 matching over 8 bases. The ends lost 0 bases at V and 5 bases at J; junction bases unmatched: 6. CDR3 length: 16 amino acids. The germline V gene has CDR1 SGHRS and CDR2 YFSETQ. CDR3 coding DNA: TGCGCCAGCAGCTTGGTTGCGGGAGGAGGGACCGGGGAGCTGTTTTTT. Amino acids: CASSLVAGGGTGELFF.

The genes are TRBV9 and TRBJ2-3; 9 nucleotides match TRBD2. The germline V gene has CDR1 SGDLS and CDR2 YYNGEE. The J segment lost 0 bases and the V segment lost 0 bases, leaving 11 bases of the junction unmatched. The CDR3 loop spans 19 amino acids. The CDR3 sequence: CASSVGASSSGASTDTQYF. For the CDR3, the DNA is TGTGCCAGCAGCGTAGGTGCCTCCTCTAGCGGGGCTAGCACAGATACGCAGTATTTT.

The gene calls are TRBV19 and TRBJ2-7; D may be TRBD2 (6 bases). There are 16 residues in the CDR3. With 7 bases removed from V and 2 bases from J, the gap between germline ends came to 21 bases. CDR1 LNHDA and CDR2 SQIVND come from the germline V gene (reference sequence). The CDR3 DNA reads as TGTGCCAGTACCGTATCGGCGGCGGGGCCTACCTACGAGCAGTACTTC. Protein product: CASTVSAAGPTYEQYF.

V gene TRBV12-3 or TRBV12-4 combines with J gene TRBJ2-7, with 8 bases that match TRBD1. The CDR3 runs 12 residues. The V segment lost 6 bases and the J segment 6 bases; nucleotides outside the gene matches: 4. In DNA, the CDR3 is TGTGCCAGCAGGGGCAGGGGGCGCGAGCAGTACTTC. Encoded protein: CASRGRGREQYF.

The DNA for the CDR3 is TGTGCCAGCAGCTTAGCGAGGGGGTTGGCTTTCTTT. Amino acid sequence: CASSLARGLAFF. This chain connects TRBV7-6 to TRBJ1-1, with D possibly matching TRBD1 (6 bases). The CDR3 sequence is 12 residues long. From germline, CDR1 is SGHVS and CDR2 FNYEAQ. With 0 bases removed from V and 11 bases from J, the gap between germline ends came to 10 bases.

The chain links TRBV29-1 to TRBJ1-1; 7 nucleotides line up with TRBD1. The CDR3 has 12 residues. Germline CDR1 SQVTM, CDR2 ANQGSEA. V lost 2 bases and J lost 5; bases outside the gene matches: 2. Here the CDR3 DNA reads TGCAGCGTTGAACAGGGGGATACTGAAGCTTTCTTT. Translation: CSVEQGDTEAFF.

In this sample, this clone turned up a few times. The chain uses TRBV6-6 and TRBJ1-1; possibly TRBD1 for D (5 bases). Trimming pared 5 bases from V and 0 bases from J, leaving 10 bases between. Per germline, CDR1 MNHNY and CDR2 SVGAGI (reference sequence). The CDR3 spans 14 residues. The CDR3 coding sequence is TGTGCCAGCAGTCGATCACAGGTGAACACTGAAGCTTTCTTT. Translating it yields CASSRSQVNTEAFF.

The chain employs TRBV18 and TRBJ2-7, with 12 bases identical to TRBD2. Germline CDR1 is KGHSH and CDR2 is LQKENI. The CDR3 covers 14 residues. The J segment lost 5 bases and the V segment lost 6 bases, leaving 5 bases of the junction unmatched. The CDR3 spells CASSRLAGDHEQYF. The CDR3 nucleotides are TGTGCCAGCTCCCGACTAGCGGGAGACCACGAGCAGTACTTC.

CDR3 coding DNA: TGTGCCAGCTCTACTCTAGCGGGAAGTTACGAGCAGTACTTC. This sequence encodes CASSTLAGSYEQYF. The V call is TRBV7-2, the J call TRBJ2-7, with 9 bases matching TRBD2. The CDR3 sequence is 14 residues long. J was trimmed by 4 bases and V by 8 bases; bases with no gene match: 9. Germline CDR1 SGHTA, CDR2 FQGNSA.

This chain joins TRBV18 and TRBJ1-1; perhaps TRBD1 as D (6 bases). CDR1 and CDR2 (germline): KGHSH, LQKENI. The CDR3 spans 15 residues. V shed 3 bases and J shed 1 base, with 12 bases lying between them. In DNA form, the CDR3 reads TGTGCCAGCTCACCGGACAGACACGCGAACACTGAAGCTTTCTTT. Translation: CASSPDRHANTEAFF.

The sample holds a few counts of this clone. In the same sample, other DNA sequences code for this CDR3. The rearrangement uses TRBV7-2 and TRBJ2-7, with D possibly TRBD2 on 6 matching bases. Germline V lookup: CDR1 SGHTA, CDR2 FQGNSA. The CDR3 sequence is 14 residues long. Trimming left V 0 bases short and J 0 bases short, with 6 bases between. The CDR3 nucleotides read TGTGCCAGCAGCTTAGCGCGGGGCTCCTACGAGCAGTACTTC. This sequence encodes CASSLARGSYEQYF.

The chain combines TRBV9 with TRBJ2-3, with TRBD1 matching 7 bases. Germline V CDR1 and CDR2: SGDLS, YYNGEE. After removal of 2 bases from V and 0 bases from J, the junction contained 9 bases not matched to a gene. The CDR3 totals 17 residues. The CDR3: CASSVRDSVTSTDTQYF. CDR3 DNA: TGTGCCAGCAGCGTGAGGGACAGCGTGACTAGCACAGATACGCAGTATTTT.

This clone has more than one count but fewer than ten. The chain joins TRBV15 to TRBJ1-2, with a weak D call TRBD1 (6 bases). Germline-derived CDR1 and CDR2 are LNHNV and YYDKDF (reference sequence). V lost 0 bases to trimming and J lost 8 bases, with 28 bases between them. This CDR3 is built from 19 residues. The CDR3 protein is CATSRDPTGLFRSSIGYTF. The CDR3 bases are TGTGCCACCAGCAGAGATCCGACAGGACTCTTTCGTTCCTCCATCGGCTACACCTTC.

The V and J genes are TRBV4-3 and TRBJ1-4, with 7 positions matching TRBD1. The CDR3 length is 17 residues. Germline V gives CDR1 LGHNA, CDR2 YSLEER. V dropped 4 bases and J dropped 4; count of bases not matched to a gene: 12. This CDR3 reads CASSPGQEDTLNEKLFF. In nucleotides, the CDR3 is TGCGCCAGCAGCCCAGGACAGGAAGATACTCTTAATGAAAAACTGTTTTTT.